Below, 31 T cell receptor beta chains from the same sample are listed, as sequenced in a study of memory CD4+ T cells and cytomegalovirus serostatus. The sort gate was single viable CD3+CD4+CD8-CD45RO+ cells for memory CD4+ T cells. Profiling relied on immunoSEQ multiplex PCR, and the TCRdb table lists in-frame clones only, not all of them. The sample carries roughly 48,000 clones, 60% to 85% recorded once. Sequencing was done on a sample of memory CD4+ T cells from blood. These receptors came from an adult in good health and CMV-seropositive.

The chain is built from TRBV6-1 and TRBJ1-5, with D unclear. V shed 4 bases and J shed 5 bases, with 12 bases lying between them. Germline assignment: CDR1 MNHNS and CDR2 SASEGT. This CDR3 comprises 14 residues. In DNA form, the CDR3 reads TGTGCCAGCAGTGTTTTCGAACGTTATCAGCCCCAGCATTTT. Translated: CASSVFERYQPQHF.

The CDR3 is CASRQGFSEAFF. As DNA, the CDR3 is TGTGCCAGCAGACAGGGTTTTAGTGAAGCTTTCTTT. V usage is TRBV7-2 and J usage is TRBJ1-1, with D possibly matching TRBD1 (6 bases). Between the trimmed V and J ends, which lost 6 bases and 7 bases, there was a span of 12 bases. Germline assignment: CDR1 SGHTA and CDR2 FQGNSA. The CDR3 contains 12 residues.

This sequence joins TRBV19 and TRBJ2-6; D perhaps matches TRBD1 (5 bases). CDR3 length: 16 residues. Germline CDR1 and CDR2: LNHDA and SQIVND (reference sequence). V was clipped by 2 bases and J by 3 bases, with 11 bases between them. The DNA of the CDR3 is TGTGCCAGTAGTATAAAGGGGCAAATTGGGGCCAACGTCCTGACTTTC. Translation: CASSIKGQIGANVLTF. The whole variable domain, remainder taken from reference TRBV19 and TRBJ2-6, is DGGITQSPKYLFRKEGQNVTLSCEQNLNHDAMYWYRQDPGQGLRLIYYSQIVNDFQKGDIAEGYSVSREKKESFPLTVTSAQKNPTAFYLCASSIKGQIGANVLTFGAGSRLTVL.

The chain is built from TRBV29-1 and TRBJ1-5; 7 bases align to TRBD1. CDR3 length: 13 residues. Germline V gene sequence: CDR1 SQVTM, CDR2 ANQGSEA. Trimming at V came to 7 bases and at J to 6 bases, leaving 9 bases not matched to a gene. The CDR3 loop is CSAVAGGSQPQHF. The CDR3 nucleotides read TGCAGCGCGGTTGCAGGGGGTAGTCAGCCCCAGCATTTT.

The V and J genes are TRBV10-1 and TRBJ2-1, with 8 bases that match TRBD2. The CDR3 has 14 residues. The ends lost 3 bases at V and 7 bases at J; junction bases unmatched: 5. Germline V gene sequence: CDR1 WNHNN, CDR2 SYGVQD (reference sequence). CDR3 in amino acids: CASSESGSRNEQFF. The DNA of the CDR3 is TGCGCCAGCAGTGAAAGCGGGAGTAGGAATGAGCAGTTCTTC.

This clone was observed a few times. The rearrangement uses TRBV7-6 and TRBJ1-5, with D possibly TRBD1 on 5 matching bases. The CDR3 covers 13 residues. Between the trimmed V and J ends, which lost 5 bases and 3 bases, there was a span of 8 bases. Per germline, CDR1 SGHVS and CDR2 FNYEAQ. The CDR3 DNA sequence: TGTGCCAGCAGCCGGGACTACAATCAGCCCCAGCATTTT. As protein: CASSRDYNQPQHF.

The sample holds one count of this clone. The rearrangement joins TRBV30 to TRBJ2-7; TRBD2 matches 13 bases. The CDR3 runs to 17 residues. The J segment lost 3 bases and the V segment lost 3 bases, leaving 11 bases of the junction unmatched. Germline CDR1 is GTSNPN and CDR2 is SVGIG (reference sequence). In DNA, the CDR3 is TGTGCCTGGAGGTCCGGACTAGCGGGGGATAGGGGCTACGAGCAGTACTTC. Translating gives CAWRSGLAGDRGYEQYF.

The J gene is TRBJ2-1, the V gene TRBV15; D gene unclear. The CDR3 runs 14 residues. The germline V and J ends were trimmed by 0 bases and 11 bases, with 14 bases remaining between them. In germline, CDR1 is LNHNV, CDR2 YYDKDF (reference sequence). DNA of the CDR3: TGTGCCACCAGCAGAGATCGGTTCGTAGATCAGCAGTTCTTC. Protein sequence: CATSRDRFVDQQFF.

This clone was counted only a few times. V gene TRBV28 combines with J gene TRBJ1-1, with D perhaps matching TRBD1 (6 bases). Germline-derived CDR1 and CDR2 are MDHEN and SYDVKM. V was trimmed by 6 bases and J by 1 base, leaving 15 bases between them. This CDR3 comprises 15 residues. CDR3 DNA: TGTGCCAGCAGCCCTCCCCCACAGGGGAACACTGAAGCTTTCTTT. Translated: CASSPPPQGNTEAFF.

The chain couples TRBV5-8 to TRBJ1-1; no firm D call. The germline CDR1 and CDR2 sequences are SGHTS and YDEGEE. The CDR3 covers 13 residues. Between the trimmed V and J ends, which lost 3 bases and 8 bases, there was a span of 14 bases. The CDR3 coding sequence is TGTGCCAGCAGCTCCCTCCTTCCTAGCGAAGCTTTCTTT. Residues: CASSSLLPSEAFF.

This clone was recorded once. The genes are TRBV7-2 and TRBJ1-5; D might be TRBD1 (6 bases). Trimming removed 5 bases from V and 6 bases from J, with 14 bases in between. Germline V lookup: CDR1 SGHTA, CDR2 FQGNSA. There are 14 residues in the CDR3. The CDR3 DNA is TGTGCCAGCAGCAGCACAGGGTCTGGTCAGCCCCAGCATTTT. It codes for CASSSTGSGQPQHF. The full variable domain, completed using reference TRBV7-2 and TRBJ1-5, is GAGVSQSPSNKVTEKGKDVELRCDPISGHTALYWYRQSLGQGLEFLIYFQGNSAPDKSGLPSDRFSAERTGGSVSTLTIQRTQQEDSAVYLCASSSTGSGQPQHFGDGTRLSIL.

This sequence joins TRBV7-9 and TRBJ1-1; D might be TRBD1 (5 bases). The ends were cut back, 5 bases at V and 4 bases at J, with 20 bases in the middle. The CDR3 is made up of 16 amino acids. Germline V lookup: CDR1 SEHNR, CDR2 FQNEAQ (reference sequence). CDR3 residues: CASSQGIGGQSTEAFF. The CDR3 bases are TGTGCCAGCAGCCAAGGGATCGGGGGTCAATCCACTGAAGCTTTCTTT.

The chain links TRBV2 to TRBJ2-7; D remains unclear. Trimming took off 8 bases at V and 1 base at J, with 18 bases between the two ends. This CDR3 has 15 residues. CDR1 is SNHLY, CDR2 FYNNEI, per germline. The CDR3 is CASLRNNIRSYEQYF. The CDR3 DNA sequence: TGTGCCAGCTTAAGAAACAATATTAGGTCCTACGAGCAGTACTTC.

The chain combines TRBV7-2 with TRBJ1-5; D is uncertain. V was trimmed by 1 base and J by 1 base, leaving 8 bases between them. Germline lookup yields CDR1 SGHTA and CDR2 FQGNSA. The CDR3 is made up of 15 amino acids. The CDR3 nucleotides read TGTGCCAGCAGCTTAGGGCCAGCCAGCAATCAGCCCCAGCATTTT. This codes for CASSLGPASNQPQHF. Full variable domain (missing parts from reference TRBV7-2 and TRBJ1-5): GAGVSQSPSNKVTEKGKDVELRCDPISGHTALYWYRQSLGQGLEFLIYFQGNSAPDKSGLPSDRFSAERTGGSVSTLTIQRTQQEDSAVYLCASSLGPASNQPQHFGDGTRLSIL.

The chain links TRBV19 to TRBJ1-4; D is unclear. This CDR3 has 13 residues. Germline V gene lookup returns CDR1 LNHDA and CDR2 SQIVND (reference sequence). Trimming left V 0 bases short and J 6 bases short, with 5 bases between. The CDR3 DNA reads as TGTGCCAGTAGTATAGATCACGATGAAAAACTGTTTTTT. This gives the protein CASSIDHDEKLFF.

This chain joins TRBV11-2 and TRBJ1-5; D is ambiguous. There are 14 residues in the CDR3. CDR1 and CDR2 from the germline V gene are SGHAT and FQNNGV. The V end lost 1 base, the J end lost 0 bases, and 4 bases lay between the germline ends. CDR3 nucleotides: TGTGCCAGCAGCTTAGGAGATAGCAATCAGCCCCAGCATTTT. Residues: CASSLGDSNQPQHF.

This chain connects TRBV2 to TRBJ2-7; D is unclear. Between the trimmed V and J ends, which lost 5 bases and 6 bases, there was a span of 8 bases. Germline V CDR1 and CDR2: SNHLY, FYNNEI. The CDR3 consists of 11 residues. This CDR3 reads CASSQFREQYF. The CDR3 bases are TGTGCCAGCAGTCAATTTCGCGAGCAGTACTTC.

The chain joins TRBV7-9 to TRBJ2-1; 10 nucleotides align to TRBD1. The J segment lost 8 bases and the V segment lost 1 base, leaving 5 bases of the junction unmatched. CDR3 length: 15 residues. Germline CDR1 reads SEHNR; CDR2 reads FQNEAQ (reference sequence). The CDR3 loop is CASSLGDRGGDEQFF. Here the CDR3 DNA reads TGTGCCAGCAGCTTAGGGGACAGGGGAGGAGATGAGCAGTTCTTC.

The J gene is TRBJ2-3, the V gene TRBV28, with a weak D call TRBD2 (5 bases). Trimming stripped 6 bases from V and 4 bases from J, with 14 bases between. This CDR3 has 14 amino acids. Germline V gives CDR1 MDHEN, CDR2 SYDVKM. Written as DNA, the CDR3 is TGTGCCAGCAGAGGGTCGAGGGCCCCAGATACGCAGTATTTT. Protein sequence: CASRGSRAPDTQYF.

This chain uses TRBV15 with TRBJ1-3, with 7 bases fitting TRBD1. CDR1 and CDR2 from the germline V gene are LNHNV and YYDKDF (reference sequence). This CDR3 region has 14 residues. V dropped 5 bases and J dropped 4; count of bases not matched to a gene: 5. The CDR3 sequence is CATSFTGDGNTIYF. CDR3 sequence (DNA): TGTGCCACCAGCTTTACAGGGGACGGAAACACCATATATTTT.

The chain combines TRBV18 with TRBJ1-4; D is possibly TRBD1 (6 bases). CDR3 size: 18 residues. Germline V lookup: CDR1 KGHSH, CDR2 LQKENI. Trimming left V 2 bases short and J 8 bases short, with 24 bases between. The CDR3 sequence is CASSPTGGKSGGMEKLFF. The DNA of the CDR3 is TGTGCCAGCTCACCAACGGGTGGCAAATCGGGGGGCATGGAAAAACTGTTTTTT.

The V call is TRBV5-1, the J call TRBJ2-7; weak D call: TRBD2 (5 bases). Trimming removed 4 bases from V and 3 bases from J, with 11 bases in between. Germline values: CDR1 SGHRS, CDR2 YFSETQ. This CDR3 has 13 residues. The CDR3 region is CASSPRAGYEQYF. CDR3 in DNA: TGCGCCAGCAGCCCACGGGCGGGCTACGAGCAGTACTTC.

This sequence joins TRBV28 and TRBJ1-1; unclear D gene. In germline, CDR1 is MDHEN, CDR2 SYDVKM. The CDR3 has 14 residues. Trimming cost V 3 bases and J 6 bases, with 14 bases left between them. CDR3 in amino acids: CASSFARESPEAFF. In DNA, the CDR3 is TGTGCCAGCAGTTTTGCCCGGGAATCCCCTGAAGCTTTCTTT.

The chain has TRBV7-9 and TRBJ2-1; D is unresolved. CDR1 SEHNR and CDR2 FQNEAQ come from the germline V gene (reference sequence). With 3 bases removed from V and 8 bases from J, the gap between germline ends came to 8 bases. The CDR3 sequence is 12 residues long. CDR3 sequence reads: CASSLGLDEQFF. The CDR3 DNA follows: TGTGCCAGCAGCTTGGGTTTGGATGAGCAGTTCTTC.

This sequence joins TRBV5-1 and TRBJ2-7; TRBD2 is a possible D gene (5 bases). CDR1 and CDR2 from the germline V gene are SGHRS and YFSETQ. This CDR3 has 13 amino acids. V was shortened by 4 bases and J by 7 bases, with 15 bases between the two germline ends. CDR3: CASSPTLAREQYF. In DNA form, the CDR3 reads TGCGCCAGCAGCCCAACGTTAGCGCGAGAGCAGTACTTC.

CDR3 sequence reads: CASSLEGVVSPLHF. In nucleotides, the CDR3 is TGTGCCAGCAGCTTAGAGGGGGTTGTCTCACCCCTCCACTTT. J is TRBJ1-6 and V is TRBV11-1, with D possibly being TRBD1 (6 bases). V was trimmed by 1 base and J by 10 bases, leaving 11 bases between them. The CDR3 consists of 14 residues. CDR1 and CDR2 from the germline V gene are SGHAT and FQDESV (reference sequence). The full variable domain, its missing parts supplied by reference TRBV11-1 and TRBJ1-6, is EAEVAQSPRYKITEKSQAVAFWCDPISGHATLYWYRQILGQGPELLVQFQDESVVDDSQLPKDRFSAERLKGVDSTLKIQPAELGDSAMYLCASSLEGVVSPLHFGNGTRLTVT.

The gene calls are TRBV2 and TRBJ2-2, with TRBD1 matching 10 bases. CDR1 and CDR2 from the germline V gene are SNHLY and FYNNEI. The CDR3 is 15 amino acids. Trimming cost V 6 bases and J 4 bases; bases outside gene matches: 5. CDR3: CASRHDRGRTGELFF. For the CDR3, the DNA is TGTGCCAGCAGACACGACAGGGGGCGCACCGGGGAGCTGTTTTTT.

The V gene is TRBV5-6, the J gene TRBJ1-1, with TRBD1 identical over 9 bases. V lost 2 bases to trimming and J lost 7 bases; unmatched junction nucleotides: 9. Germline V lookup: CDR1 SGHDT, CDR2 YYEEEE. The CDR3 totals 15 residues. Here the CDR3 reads CASSFGEQGAVEAFF. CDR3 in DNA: TGTGCCAGCAGCTTTGGGGAACAGGGGGCGGTTGAAGCTTTCTTT.

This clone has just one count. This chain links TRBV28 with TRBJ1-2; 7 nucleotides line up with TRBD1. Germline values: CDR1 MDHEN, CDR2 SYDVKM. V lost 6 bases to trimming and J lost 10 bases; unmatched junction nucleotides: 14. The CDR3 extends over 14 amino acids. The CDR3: CASRGSGTAGDYTF. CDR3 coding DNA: TGTGCCAGCAGAGGATCCGGGACAGCGGGTGACTACACCTTC.

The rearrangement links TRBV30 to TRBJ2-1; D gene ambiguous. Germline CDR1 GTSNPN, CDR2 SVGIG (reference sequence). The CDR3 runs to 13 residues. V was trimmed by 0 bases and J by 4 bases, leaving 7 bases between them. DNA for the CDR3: TGTGCCTGGAGTGTGAACCGTTACAATGAGCAGTTCTTC. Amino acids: CAWSVNRYNEQFF.

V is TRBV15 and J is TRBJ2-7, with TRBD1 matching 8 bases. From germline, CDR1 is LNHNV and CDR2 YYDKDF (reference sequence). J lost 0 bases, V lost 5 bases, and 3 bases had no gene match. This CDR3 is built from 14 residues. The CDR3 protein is CATSVTGVSYEQYF. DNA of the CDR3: TGTGCCACCAGCGTGACAGGGGTCTCCTACGAGCAGTACTTC.